This is a list of T cell receptor beta chains from one sample in a study of CD8+CD57+ T cells in acquired aplastic anemia. TCRdb used MiXCR to reprocess the reads, holding one entry per CDR3 protein. The sample comprises hundreds of thousands of distinct CDR3 sequences, more than 45% of which are singletons, and 6.5% to 8% rests with the top ten. Input material: sorted CD4+, CD8+, or CD8+CD57+ T cells (not recorded which) from PBMCs. These receptors all stem from a human donor with aplastic anemia. The CDR3 runs from the conserved cysteine through the conserved F or W. The order of the fields is V gene, D gene, clone size, J gene, CDR3 protein, CDR3 DNA. A D gene is named only where the DNA matches it firmly. Rows may omit the clone size; those that give it use once, few, many or a size class.

TRBV20-1	.	many	TRBJ2-5	CSAPSDPNQETQYF	TGCAGTGCCCCGTCAGACCCAAACCAAGAGACCCAGTACTTC
TRBV10-3	.	.	TRBJ2-1	CAIRRANNEQFF	TGTGCCATCCGCCGGGCCAACAATGAGCAGTTCTTC
TRBV6-1	.	many	TRBJ1-2	CASRGANYGYTF	TGTGCCAGCAGAGGAGCCAACTATGGCTACACCTTC
TRBV4-1	.	.	TRBJ1-6	CASSQDPSGDSPLHF	TGCGCCAGCAGCCAAGATCCTTCAGGGGATTCACCCCTCCACTTT
TRBV24-1	.	.	TRBJ1-2	CATSDPTYNYGYTF	TGTGCCACCAGTGACCCGACTTATAACTATGGCTACACCTTC
TRBV14	.	once	TRBJ1-6	CASSQGVGVGFGDSPLHF	TGTGCCAGCAGCCAAGGAGTAGGAGTGGGGTTCGGGGATTCACCCCTCCACTTT
TRBV12-3/TRBV12-4	TRBD2	many	TRBJ2-7	CASSLSPGTSGSEQYF	TGTGCCAGCAGTTTGTCCCCGGGAACTAGCGGGAGCGAGCAGTACTTC
TRBV12-3/TRBV12-4	TRBD2	many	TRBJ2-7	CASSLSSGNEQYF	TGTGCCAGCAGTTTATCAAGCGGGAACGAGCAGTACTTC
TRBV7-6	.	many	TRBJ1-2	CASSLGEGSYGYTF	TGTGCCAGCAGCTTAGGGGAGGGCAGCTATGGCTACACCTTC
TRBV15	.	many	TRBJ1-4	CATSIRPATNEKLFF	TGTGCCACCAGCATAAGGCCTGCAACTAATGAAAAACTGTTTTTT
TRBV11-2	TRBD2	many	TRBJ2-7	CASSLVAGAREQYF	TGTGCCAGCAGCTTAGTAGCGGGAGCACGTGAGCAGTACTTC
TRBV25-1	TRBD1	.	TRBJ2-2	CASAQTGTANTGELFF	TGTGCCAGCGCCCAAACCGGGACAGCGAACACCGGGGAGCTGTTTTTT
TRBV5-1	.	.	TRBJ1-2	CASSWPRTVYTF	TGTGCCAGCAGCTGGCCCCGGACGGTCTACACCTTC
TRBV5-4	.	few	TRBJ1-4	CASSLAPEGSNEKLFF	TGTGCCAGCAGCTTGGCCCCCGAGGGATCTAATGAAAAACTGTTTTTT
TRBV7-6	.	.	TRBJ2-1	CASSHGLRGHNEQFF	TGTGCCAGCAGCCACGGATTACGCGGCCACAATGAGCAGTTCTTC
TRBV14	TRBD1	many	TRBJ1-1	CASSRGTDKNTEAFF	TGTGCCAGCAGCCGGGGGACAGACAAGAACACTGAAGCTTTCTTT
TRBV19	.	.	TRBJ2-7	CASRGGFSYEQYF	TGTGCCAGTAGGGGGGGCTTCTCCTACGAGCAGTACTTC
TRBV7-9	TRBD1	many	TRBJ2-3	CASSGIQGASTDTQYF	TGTGCCAGCAGCGGAATACAGGGGGCTAGCACAGATACGCAGTATTTT
TRBV2	TRBD1	.	TRBJ1-5	CASGQGGNQPQHF	TGTGCCAGTGGACAGGGCGGCAATCAGCCCCAGCATTTT
TRBV7-8	.	few	TRBJ2-5	CASSQPDIRGVNQPQYF	TGTGCCAGCAGTCAACCCGACATCAGAGGAGTAAATCAGCCCCAGTACTTC
TRBV24-1	TRBD2	.	TRBJ2-7	CATSEAGTSAVLGEQYF	TGTGCCACCAGTGAAGCCGGGACTAGCGCGGTTTTGGGAGAGCAGTACTTC
TRBV7-2	.	.	TRBJ1-2	CASSLGEGNGYTF	TGTGCCAGCAGCTTGGGGGAAGGGAATGGCTACACCTTC